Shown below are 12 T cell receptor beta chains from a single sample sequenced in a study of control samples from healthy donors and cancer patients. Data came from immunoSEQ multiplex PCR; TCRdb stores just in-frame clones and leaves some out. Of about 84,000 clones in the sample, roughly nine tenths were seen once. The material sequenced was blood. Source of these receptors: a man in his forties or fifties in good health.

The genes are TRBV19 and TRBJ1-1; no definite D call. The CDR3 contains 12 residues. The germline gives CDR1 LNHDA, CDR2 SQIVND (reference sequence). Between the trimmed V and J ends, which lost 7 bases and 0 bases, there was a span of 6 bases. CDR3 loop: CASNSMNTEAFF. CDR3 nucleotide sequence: TGTGCCAGTAACAGCATGAACACTGAAGCTTTCTTT.

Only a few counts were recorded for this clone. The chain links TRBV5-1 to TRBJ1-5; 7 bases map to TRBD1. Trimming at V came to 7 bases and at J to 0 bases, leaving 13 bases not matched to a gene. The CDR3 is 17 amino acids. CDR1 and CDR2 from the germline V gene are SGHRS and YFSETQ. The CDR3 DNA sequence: TGCGCCAGCTCCATCGGGACAGAATCTTATAGCAATCAGCCCCAGCATTTT. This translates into CASSIGTESYSNQPQHF.

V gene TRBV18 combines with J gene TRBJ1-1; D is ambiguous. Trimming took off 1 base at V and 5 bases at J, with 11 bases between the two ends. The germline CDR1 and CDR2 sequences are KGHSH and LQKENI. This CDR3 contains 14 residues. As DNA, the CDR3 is TGTGCCAGCTCACCACAGGGCGGGAGGACTGAAGCTTTCTTT. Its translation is CASSPQGGRTEAFF.

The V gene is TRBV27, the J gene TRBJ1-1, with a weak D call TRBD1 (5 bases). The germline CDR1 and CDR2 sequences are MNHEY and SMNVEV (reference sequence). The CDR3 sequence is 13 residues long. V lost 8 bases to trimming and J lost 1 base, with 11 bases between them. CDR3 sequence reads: CASGTYRNTEAFF. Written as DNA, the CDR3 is TGTGCCAGCGGGACCTACCGGAACACTGAAGCTTTCTTT.

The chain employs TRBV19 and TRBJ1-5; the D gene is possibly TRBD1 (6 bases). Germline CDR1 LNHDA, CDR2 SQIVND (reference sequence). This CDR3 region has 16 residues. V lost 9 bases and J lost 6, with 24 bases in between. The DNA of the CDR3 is TGTGCCAGCAAACCCCGGGACAAAGGTCATCCTCAGCCCCAGCATTTT. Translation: CASKPRDKGHPQPQHF.

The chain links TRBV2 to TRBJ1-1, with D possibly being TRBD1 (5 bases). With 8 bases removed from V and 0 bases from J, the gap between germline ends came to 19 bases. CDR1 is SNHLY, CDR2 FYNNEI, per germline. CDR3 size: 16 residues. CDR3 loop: CASFPPGGILNTEAFF. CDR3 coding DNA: TGTGCCAGCTTCCCCCCGGGGGGGATCCTGAACACTGAAGCTTTCTTT.

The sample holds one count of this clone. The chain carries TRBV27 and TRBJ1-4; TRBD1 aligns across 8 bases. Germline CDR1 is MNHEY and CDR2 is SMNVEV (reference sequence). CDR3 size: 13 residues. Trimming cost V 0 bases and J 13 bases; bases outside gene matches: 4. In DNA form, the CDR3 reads TGTGCCAGCAGTTTATCGAGGACAGGGAGACTGTTTTTT. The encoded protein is CASSLSRTGRLFF.

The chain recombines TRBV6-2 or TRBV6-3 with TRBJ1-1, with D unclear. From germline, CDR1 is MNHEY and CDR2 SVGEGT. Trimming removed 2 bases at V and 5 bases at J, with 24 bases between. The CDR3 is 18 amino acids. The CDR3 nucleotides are TGTGCCAGCAGTTACGAAAAGGGAGGTGGTCTCCAATTTACTGAAGCTTTCTTT. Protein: CASSYEKGGGLQFTEAFF.

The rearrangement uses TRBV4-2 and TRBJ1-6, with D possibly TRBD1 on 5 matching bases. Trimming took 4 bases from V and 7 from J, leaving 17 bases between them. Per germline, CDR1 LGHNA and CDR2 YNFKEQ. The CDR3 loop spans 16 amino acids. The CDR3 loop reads CASSPKMQGGNSPLHF. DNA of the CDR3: TGTGCCAGCAGCCCCAAGATGCAGGGAGGAAATTCACCCCTCCACTTT.

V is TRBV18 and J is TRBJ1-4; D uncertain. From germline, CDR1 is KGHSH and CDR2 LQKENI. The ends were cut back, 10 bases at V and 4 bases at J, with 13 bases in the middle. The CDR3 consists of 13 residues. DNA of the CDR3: TGTGCCACCCTAAAGGCAGTTAATGAAAAACTGTTTTTT. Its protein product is CATLKAVNEKLFF.

The CDR3 sequence is CASGLVPDTQYF. For the CDR3, the DNA is TGTGCTAGTGGTTTGGTACCGGATACGCAGTATTTT. The chain uses TRBV12-5 and TRBJ2-3; D not certain. The V and J ends lost 0 bases and 6 bases respectively, with 4 bases between them. CDR3 length: 12 residues. Germline CDR1 LGHNT, CDR2 FRNRAP.

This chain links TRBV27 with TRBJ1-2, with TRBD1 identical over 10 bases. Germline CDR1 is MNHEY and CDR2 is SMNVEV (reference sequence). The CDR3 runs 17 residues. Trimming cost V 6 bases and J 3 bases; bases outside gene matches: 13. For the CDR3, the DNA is TGTGCCAGCAGCCCCTTGGGGGACAGGGGAGGGGACTATGGCTACACCTTC. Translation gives CASSPLGDRGGDYGYTF.